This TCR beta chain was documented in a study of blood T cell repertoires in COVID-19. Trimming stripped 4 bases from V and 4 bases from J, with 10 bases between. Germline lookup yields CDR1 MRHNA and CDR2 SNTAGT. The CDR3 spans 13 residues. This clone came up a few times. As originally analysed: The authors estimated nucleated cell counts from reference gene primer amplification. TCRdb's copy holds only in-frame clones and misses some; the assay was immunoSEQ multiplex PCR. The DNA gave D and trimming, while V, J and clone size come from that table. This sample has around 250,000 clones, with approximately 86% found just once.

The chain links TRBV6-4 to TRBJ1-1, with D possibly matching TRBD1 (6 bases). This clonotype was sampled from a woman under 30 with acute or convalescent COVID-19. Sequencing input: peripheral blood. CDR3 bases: TGTGCCAGCAGTGCGACAGGTACCACTGAAGCTTTCTTT. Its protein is CASSATGTTEAFF.